The 6 T cell receptor beta chains given below trace back to one sample, sequenced in a study of blood T cell repertoires in COVID-19. TCRdb keeps only in-frame clones here, not all; method: immunoSEQ multiplex PCR. The sample carries 150,000 or so clones, around 80% recorded once. Sequencing input: peripheral blood. These TCRs come from a woman aged 80 or over with active or convalescent COVID-19.

The chain couples TRBV2 to TRBJ2-1, with TRBD2 matching over 11 bases. The CDR3 loop spans 16 amino acids. In germline, CDR1 is SNHLY, CDR2 FYNNEI. J gave up 0 bases and V 5 bases, and 3 bases lay outside the gene matches. The CDR3 loop is CASSRLAGSSYNEQFF. The CDR3 DNA is TGTGCCAGCAGTAGACTAGCGGGGAGCTCCTACAATGAGCAGTTCTTC.

The chain employs TRBV5-4 and TRBJ1-2; possibly TRBD1 for D (5 bases). Trimming cost V 4 bases and J 5 bases, with 18 bases left between them. The CDR3 runs to 15 residues. Germline V lookup: CDR1 SGHNT, CDR2 YYREEE (reference sequence). The CDR3 coding sequence is TGTGCCAGCAGCCCAGGAGGGGCGTCTAGTTATGGCTACACCTTC. Protein sequence: CASSPGGASSYGYTF.

The chain recombines TRBV11-2 with TRBJ1-4; weak D call: TRBD1 (5 bases). The CDR3 runs to 17 residues. V dropped 5 bases and J dropped 6 bases, with 22 bases sitting between them. CDR1 SGHAT and CDR2 FQNNGV come from the germline V gene. The CDR3 region is CASSPTGPTGVDEKLFF. CDR3 bases: TGTGCCAGCAGCCCCACCGGTCCAACAGGTGTGGATGAAAAACTGTTTTTT.

The rearrangement links TRBV7-8 to TRBJ1-5; D is unclear. There are 13 residues in the CDR3. Germline values: CDR1 SGHVS, CDR2 FQNEAQ. Trimming took 5 bases from V and 7 from J, leaving 12 bases between them. The CDR3 DNA follows: TGTGCCAGCAGCCTAGTAGAACGACAGCCCCAGCATTTT. Translation gives CASSLVERQPQHF.

The chain combines TRBV14 with TRBJ1-1; D is unresolved. The germline gives CDR1 SGHDN, CDR2 FVKESK. The CDR3 has 16 residues. The V end was cut by 7 bases, the J end by 2 bases, with 20 bases between. The CDR3 spells CASTGAGSGGNTEAFF. The DNA of the CDR3 is TGTGCCAGCACCGGTGCGGGTTCGGGCGGAAACACTGAAGCTTTCTTT. Variable domain in full (rest from reference TRBV14 and TRBJ1-1): EAGVTQFPSHSVIEKGQTVTLRCDPISGHDNLYWYRRVMGKEIKFLLHFVKESKQDESGMPNNRFLAERTGGTYSTLKVQPAELEDSGVYFCASTGAGSGGNTEAFFGQGTRLTVV.

The chain carries TRBV30 and TRBJ1-1; 7 positions agree with TRBD1. The germline CDR1 and CDR2 sequences are GTSNPN and SVGIG (reference sequence). After removal of 4 bases from V and 0 bases from J, the junction contained 5 bases not matched to a gene. The CDR3 covers 14 residues. CDR3 protein: CAWTIGTVNTEAFF. The CDR3 DNA reads TGTGCCTGGACCATAGGGACAGTGAACACTGAAGCTTTCTTT.